The subject of this entry is one T cell receptor beta chain. Its antigen remains unidentified. Germline V lookup: CDR1 SNHLY, CDR2 FYNNEI. V was shortened by 7 bases and J by 9 bases, with 18 bases between the two germline ends. The CDR3 has 13 residues. In TCRdb, the RT-PCR reads were re-called with MiXCR into one record per CDR3 protein. The data contain 450,000 to 600,000 distinct CDR3 sequences, more than 7% of them singletons. This sample was taken from a study of response to subunit inactivated influenza vaccine. The study, taken as a whole, reports: A suggestion made by the authors is that each seasonal influenza vaccination recruits few new T cells.

The sample consisted of PBMCs from blood, taken less than 30 months after vaccination. The chain is built from TRBV2 and TRBJ1-1; tentative D call: TRBD1 (6 bases). This TCR was sampled from a man between 50 and 69 years old who received an inactivated influenza vaccine. The CDR3 region is CASTEGGGRKAFF. The CDR3 DNA reads TGTGCCAGCACCGAGGGGGGGGGTCGGAAAGCTTTCTTT.